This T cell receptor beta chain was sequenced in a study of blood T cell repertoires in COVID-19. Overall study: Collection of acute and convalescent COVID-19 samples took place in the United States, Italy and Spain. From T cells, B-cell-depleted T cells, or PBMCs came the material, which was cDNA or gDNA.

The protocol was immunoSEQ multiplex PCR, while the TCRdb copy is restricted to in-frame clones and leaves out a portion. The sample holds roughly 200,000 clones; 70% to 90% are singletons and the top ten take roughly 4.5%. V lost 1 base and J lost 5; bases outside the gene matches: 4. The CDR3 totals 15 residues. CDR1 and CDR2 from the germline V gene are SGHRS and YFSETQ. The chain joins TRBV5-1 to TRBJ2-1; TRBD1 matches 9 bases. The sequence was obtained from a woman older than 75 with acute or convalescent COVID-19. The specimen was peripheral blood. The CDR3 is CASSLWGQGHNEQFF. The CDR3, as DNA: TGCGCCAGCAGCTTGTGGGGACAGGGTCACAATGAGCAGTTCTTC.